This entry features one TCR beta chain sequence. The sample originates from a study of cytomegalovirus exposure and HLA in healthy donors. The length of the CDR3 is 14 residues. J lost 2 bases, V lost 4 bases, and 3 bases had no gene match. CDR1 is SGHRS and CDR2 is YFSETQ in the germline V gene. Amplification used 60 Vbeta primers and 13 Jbeta primers. The table came from immunoSEQ multiplex PCR; TCRdb's copy has only in-frame clones and leaves some out. The sample has roughly 150,000 clones, and its top ten clones hold 1.5% to 2%. V gene TRBV5-1 combines with J gene TRBJ2-7, with 10 bases fitting TRBD1. The sample taken for sequencing was PBMCs. The origin of this receptor is a woman aged 50 to 65 in good health and CMV-seronegative. The CDR3 coding sequence is TGCGCCAGCAGCGGCGGGACAGGGGCCTACGAGCAGTACTTC. Residues: CASSGGTGAYEQYF.